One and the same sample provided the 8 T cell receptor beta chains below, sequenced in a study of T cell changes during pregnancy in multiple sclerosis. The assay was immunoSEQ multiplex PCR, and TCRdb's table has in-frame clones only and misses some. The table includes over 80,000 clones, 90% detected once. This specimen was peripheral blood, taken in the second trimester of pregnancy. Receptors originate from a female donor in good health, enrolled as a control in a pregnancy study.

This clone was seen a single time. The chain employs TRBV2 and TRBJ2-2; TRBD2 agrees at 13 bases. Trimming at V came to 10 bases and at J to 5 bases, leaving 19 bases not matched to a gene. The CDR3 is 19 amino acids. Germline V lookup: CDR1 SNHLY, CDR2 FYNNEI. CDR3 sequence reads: CAIPEPPTSGRAWTGELFF. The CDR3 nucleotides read TGTGCCATACCCGAACCCCCCACTAGCGGGAGGGCGTGGACCGGGGAGCTGTTTTTT. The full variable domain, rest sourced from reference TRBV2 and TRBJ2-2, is EPEVTQTPSHQVTQMGQEVILRCVPISNHLYFYWYRQILGQKVEFLVSFYNNEISEKSEIFDDQFSVERPDGSNFTLKIRSTKLEDSAMYFCAIPEPPTSGRAWTGELFFGEGSRLTVL.

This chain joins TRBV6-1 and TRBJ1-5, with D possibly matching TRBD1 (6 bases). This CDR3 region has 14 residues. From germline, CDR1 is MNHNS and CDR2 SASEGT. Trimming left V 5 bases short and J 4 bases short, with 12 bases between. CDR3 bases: TGTGCCAGCAGTACTCTTCAGGGGAATCAGCCCCAGCATTTT. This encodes CASSTLQGNQPQHF.

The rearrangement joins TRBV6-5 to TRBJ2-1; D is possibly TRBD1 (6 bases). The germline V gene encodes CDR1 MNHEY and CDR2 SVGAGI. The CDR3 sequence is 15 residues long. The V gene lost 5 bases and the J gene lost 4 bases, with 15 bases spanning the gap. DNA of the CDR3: TGTGCCAGCAGTCGCCGGGACACCGCTTACAATGAGCAGTTCTTC. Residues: CASSRRDTAYNEQFF.

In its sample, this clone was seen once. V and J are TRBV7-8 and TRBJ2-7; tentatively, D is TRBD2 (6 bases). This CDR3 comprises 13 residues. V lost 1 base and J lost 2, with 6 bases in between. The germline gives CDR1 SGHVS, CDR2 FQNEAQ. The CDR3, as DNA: TGTGCCAGCAGCTTAGGCGGGACCTACGAGCAGTACTTC. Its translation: CASSLGGTYEQYF.

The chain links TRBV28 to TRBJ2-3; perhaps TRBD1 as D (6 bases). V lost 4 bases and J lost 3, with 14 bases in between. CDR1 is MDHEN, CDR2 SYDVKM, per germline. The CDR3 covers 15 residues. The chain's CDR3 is CASSYGQRATDTQYF. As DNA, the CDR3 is TGTGCCAGCAGTTATGGACAGAGGGCAACAGATACGCAGTATTTT. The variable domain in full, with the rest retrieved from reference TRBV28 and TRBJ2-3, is DVKVTQSSRYLVKRTGEKVFLECVQDMDHENMFWYRQDPGLGLRLIYFSYDVKMKEKGDIPEGYSVSREKKERFSLILESASTNQTSMYLCASSYGQRATDTQYFGPGTRLTVL.

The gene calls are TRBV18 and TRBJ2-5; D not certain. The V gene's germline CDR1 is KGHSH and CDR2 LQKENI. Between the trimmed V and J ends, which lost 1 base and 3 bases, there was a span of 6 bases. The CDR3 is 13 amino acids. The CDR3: CASSPLREETQYF. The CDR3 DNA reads TGTGCCAGCTCACCACTTCGGGAAGAGACCCAGTACTTC.

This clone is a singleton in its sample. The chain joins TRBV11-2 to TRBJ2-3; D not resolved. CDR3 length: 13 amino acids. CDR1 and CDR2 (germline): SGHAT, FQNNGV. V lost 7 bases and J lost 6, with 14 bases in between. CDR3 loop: CASTSSYFDTQYF. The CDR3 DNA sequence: TGTGCCAGCACAAGTTCCTATTTCGATACGCAGTATTTT.

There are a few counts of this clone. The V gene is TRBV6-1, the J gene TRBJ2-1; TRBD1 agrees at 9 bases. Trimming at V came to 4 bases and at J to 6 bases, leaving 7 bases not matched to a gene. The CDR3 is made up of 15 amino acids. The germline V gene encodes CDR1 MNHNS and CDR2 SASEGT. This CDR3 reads CASSVRTGVSNEQFF. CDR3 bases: TGTGCCAGCAGTGTGAGGACAGGGGTTAGCAATGAGCAGTTCTTC.